This T cell receptor (beta chain) originates from a study of PD-L1 blockade in urothelial cancer. Study-wide background: Analysis of blood occurred 3 weeks (second dose) and 6 weeks after treatment start. A median blood sample held about 140,000 T cells and approximately 83,000 unique TCRs. Findings and caveats of the study: Clones that were tumor-associated expanded more in the blood of durable-benefit patients at 3 weeks.

Concerning this clone itself: Antigen specificity is unknown.

Synthetic templates analogous to TCR were spiked into all PCRs individually. Only in-frame clones appear in the TCRdb table, and some are missing; sequencing was by immunoSEQ multiplex PCR. The sample includes around 70,000 clones, about 85% of them seen just once. V dropped 9 bases and J dropped 3; count of bases not matched to a gene: 13. This CDR3 comprises 16 residues. From germline, CDR1 is SNHLY and CDR2 FYNNEI. This TCR was recovered from a man aged 65-85 years with urothelial cancer. The J gene is TRBJ2-1, the V gene TRBV2; 8 bases fit TRBD1. The specimen was PBMCs, collected around atezolizumab (anti-PD-L1) treatment. The CDR3 DNA reads as TGTGCCAGAGACCCGGGACAGGTAACCCTCTACAATGAGCAGTTCTTC. This translates into CARDPGQVTLYNEQFF.